The entry that follows covers one T cell receptor (beta chain) sequence. The antigen remains unidentified. The data are from a study of T cell repertoires in cytomegalovirus infection. Study findings and constraints: The ex vivo response was dominated by HLA-C-restricted CMV-specific TCR beta clonotypes.

The CDR3 has 15 residues. V was pared by 7 bases and J by 4 bases, with 19 bases between. TCRdb used MiXCR to reprocess the reads, holding one entry per CDR3 protein. The sample holds approximately 100,000 distinct CDR3 sequences, less than 25% seen once. This chain links TRBV12-3 or TRBV12-4 with TRBJ2-5, with D possibly being TRBD2 (5 bases). The clonotype was recovered from a human donor in good health (CMV status not recorded). Some clones in this sample may be carry-over from other donors' samples. Sequenced input: CD8+ T cells from PBMCs. CDR3 loop: CASNFQPVAGETQYF. The CDR3 DNA is TGTGCCAGCAATTTCCAACCGGTGGCGGGAGAGACCCAGTACTTC.